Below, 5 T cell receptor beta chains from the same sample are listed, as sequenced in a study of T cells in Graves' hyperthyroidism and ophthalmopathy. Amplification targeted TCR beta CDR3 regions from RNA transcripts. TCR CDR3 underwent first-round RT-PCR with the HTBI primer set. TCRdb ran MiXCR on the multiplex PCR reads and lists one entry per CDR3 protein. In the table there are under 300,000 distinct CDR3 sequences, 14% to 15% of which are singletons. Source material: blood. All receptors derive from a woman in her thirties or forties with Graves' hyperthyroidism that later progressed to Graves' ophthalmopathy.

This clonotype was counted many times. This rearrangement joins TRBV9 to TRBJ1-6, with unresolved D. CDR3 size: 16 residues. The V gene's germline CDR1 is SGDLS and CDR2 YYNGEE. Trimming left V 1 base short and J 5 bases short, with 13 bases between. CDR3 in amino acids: CASSVTGDANNSPLHF. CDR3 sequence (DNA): TGTGCCAGCAGCGTAACCGGTGACGCCAATAATTCACCCCTCCACTTT.

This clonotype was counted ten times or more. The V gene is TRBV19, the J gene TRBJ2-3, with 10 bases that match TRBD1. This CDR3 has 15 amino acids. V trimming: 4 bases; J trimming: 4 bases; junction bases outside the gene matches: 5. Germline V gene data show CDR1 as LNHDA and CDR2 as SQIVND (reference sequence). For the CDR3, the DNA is TGTGCCAGTAGTAACCGGGACAGGGGCCCAGATACGCAGTATTTT. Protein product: CASSNRDRGPDTQYF.

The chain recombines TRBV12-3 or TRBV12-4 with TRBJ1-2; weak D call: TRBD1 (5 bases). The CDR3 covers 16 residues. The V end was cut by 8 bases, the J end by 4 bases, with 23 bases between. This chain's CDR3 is CASSRVDNPNLYGYTF. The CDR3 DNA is TGTGCCAGCTCCCGGGTGGACAATCCAAATCTCTATGGCTACACCTTC.

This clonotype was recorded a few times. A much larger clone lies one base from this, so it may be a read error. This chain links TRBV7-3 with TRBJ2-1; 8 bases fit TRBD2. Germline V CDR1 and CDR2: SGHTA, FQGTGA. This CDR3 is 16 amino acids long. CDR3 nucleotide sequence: TGTACCAGCAGCTTAAGGGGTCTAGCGGGTGGGGAAAAGCAGTTCTTC. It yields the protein CTSSLRGLAGGEKQFF.

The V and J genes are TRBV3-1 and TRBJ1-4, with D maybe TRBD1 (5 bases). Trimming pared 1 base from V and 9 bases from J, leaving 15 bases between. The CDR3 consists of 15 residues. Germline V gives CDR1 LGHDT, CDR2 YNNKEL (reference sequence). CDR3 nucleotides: TGTGCCAGCAGCCAAGGACAGATTGTGTTTAAAAAACTGTTTTTT. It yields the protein CASSQGQIVFKKLFF.